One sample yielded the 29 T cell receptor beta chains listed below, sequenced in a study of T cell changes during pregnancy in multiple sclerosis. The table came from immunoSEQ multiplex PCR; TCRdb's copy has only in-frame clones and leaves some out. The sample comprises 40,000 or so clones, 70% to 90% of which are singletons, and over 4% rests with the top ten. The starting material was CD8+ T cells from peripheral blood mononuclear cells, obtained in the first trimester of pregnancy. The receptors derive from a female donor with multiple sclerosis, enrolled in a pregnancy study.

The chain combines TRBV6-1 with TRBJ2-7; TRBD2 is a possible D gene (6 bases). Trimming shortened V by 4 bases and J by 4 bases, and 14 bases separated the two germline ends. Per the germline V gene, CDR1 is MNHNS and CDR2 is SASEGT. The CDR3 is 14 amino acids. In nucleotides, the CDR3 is TGTGCCAGCAGTGCGGAGGGGATTAGATACGAGCAGTACTTC. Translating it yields CASSAEGIRYEQYF.

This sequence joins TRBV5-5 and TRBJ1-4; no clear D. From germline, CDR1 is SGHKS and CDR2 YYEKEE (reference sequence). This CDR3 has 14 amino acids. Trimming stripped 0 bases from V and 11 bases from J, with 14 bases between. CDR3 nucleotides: TGTGCCAGCAGCTTGGGTGGTTTATCGGGGAAACTGTTTTTT. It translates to CASSLGGLSGKLFF.

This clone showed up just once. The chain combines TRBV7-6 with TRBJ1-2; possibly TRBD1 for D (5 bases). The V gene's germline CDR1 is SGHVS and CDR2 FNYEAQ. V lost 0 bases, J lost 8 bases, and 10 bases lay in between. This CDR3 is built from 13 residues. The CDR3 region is CASSLAAGRGYTF. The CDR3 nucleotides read TGTGCCAGCAGCTTAGCGGCAGGGCGCGGCTACACCTTC.

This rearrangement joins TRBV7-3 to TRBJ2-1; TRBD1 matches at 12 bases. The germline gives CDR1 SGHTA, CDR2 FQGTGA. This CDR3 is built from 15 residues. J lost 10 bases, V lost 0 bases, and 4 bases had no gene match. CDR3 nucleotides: TGTGCCAGCAGCTTAACGGGACAGGGGGCAGGAGAGCAGTTCTTC. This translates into CASSLTGQGAGEQFF.

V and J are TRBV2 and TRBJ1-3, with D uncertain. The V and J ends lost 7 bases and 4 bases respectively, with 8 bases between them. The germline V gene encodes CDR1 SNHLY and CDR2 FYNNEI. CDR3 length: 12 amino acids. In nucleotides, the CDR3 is TGTGCCAGCAACCCGGGAGGAAACACCATATATTTT. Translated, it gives CASNPGGNTIYF.

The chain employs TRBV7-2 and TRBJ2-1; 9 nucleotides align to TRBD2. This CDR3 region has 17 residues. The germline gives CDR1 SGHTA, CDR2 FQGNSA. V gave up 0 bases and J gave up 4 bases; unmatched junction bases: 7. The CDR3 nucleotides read TGTGCCAGCAGCTTAGCGTTCGGCGGGGGGGTTTACAATGAGCAGTTCTTC. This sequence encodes CASSLAFGGGVYNEQFF.

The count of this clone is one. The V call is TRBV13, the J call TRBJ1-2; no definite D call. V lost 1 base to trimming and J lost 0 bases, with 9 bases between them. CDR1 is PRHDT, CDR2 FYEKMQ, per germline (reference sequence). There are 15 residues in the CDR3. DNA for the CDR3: TGTGCCAGCAGCTTAGAGGCGGGGACTAACTATGGCTACACCTTC. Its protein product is CASSLEAGTNYGYTF. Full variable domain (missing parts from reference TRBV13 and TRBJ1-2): AAGVIQSPRHLIKEKRETATLKCYPIPRHDTVYWYQQGPGQDPQFLISFYEKMQSDKGSIPDRFSAQQFSDYHSELNMSSLELGDSALYFCASSLEAGTNYGYTFGSGTRLTVV.

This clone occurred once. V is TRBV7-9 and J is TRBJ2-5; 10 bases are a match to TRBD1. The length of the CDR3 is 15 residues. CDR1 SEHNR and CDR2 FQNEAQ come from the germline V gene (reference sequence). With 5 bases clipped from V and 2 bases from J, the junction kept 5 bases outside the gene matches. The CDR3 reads CASSAGTGDQETQYF. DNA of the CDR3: TGTGCCAGCAGCGCCGGGACAGGGGATCAAGAGACCCAGTACTTC. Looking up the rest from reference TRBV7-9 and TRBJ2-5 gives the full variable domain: DTGVSQNPRHKITKRGQNVTFRCDPISEHNRLYWYRQTLGQGPEFLTYFQNEAQLEKSRLLSDRFSAERPKGSFSTLEIQRTEQGDSAMYLCASSAGTGDQETQYFGPGTRLLVL.

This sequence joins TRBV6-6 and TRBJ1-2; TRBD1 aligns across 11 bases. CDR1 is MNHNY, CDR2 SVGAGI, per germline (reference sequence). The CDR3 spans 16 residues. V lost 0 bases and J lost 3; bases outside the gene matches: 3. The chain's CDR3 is CASSYSRDRGDYGYTF. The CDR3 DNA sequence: TGTGCCAGCAGTTACTCCCGGGACAGGGGGGACTATGGCTACACCTTC.

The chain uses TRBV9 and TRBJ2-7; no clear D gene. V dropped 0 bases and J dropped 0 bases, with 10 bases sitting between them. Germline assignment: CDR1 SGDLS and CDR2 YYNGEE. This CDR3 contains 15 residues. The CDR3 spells CASSVEALNSYEQYF. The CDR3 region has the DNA TGTGCCAGCAGCGTAGAAGCCTTGAACTCCTACGAGCAGTACTTC.

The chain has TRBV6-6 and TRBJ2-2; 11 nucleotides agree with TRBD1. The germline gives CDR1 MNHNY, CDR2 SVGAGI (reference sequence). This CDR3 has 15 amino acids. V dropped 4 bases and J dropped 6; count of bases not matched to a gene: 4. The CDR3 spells CASSSPGQGAGELFF. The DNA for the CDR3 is TGTGCCAGCAGTTCTCCGGGACAGGGGGCCGGGGAGCTGTTTTTT.

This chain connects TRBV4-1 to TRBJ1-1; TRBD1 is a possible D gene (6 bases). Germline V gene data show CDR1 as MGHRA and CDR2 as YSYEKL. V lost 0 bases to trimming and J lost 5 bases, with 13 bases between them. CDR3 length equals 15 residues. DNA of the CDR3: TGCGCCAGCAGCCAAGATCAGGGGCCGGGGACTGAAGCTTTCTTT. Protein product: CASSQDQGPGTEAFF.

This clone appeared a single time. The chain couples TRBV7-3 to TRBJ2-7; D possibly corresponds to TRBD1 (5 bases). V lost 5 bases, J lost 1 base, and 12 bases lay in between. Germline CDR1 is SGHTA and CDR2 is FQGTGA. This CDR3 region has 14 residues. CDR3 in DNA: TGTGCCAGCAGCCGCGACAGTTTGTCCTACGAGCAGTACTTC. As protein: CASSRDSLSYEQYF.

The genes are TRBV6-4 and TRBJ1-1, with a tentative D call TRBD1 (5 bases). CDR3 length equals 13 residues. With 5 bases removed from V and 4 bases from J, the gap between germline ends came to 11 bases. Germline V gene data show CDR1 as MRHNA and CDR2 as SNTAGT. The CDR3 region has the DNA TGTGCCAGCAGTTCCGACGGGGGCACTGAAGCTTTCTTT. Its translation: CASSSDGGTEAFF.

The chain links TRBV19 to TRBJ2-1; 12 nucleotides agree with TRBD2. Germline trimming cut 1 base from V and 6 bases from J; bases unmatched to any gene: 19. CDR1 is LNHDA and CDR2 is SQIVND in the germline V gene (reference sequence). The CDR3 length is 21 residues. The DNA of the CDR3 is TGTGCCAGTAGTATAGCCCCCACCAGGGCGGCTCTAGCGGGGGGGCGCAATGAGCAGTTCTTC. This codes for CASSIAPTRAALAGGRNEQFF.

The CDR3 here is CASSLAGQGYEQYF. The CDR3 DNA reads as TGTGCCAGCAGCTTAGCGGGACAGGGCTACGAGCAGTACTTC. V usage is TRBV7-9 and J usage is TRBJ2-7; 9 positions agree with TRBD1. The CDR3 runs 14 residues. Germline loops: CDR1 SEHNR, CDR2 FQNEAQ (reference sequence). The V segment lost 0 bases and the J segment 3 bases; nucleotides outside the gene matches: 0.

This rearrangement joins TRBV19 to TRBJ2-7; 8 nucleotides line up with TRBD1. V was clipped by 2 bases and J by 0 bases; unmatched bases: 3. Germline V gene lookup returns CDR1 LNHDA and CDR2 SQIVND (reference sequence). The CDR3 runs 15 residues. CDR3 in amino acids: CASSITGTGSYEQYF. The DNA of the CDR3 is TGTGCCAGTAGTATAACTGGGACAGGCTCCTACGAGCAGTACTTC.

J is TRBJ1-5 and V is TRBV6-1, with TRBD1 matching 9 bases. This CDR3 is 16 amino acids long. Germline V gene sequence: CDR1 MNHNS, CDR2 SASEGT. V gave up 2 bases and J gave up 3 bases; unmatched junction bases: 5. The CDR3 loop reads CASSEMGTGSNQPQHF. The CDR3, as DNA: TGTGCCAGCAGTGAAATGGGGACAGGGTCCAATCAGCCCCAGCATTTT.

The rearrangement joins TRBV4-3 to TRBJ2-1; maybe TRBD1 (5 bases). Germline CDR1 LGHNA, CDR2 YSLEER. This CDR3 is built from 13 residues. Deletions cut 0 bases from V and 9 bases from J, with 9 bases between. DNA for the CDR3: TGCGCCAGCAGCCAAGACAGGCAGGGTGAGCAGTTCTTC. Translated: CASSQDRQGEQFF.

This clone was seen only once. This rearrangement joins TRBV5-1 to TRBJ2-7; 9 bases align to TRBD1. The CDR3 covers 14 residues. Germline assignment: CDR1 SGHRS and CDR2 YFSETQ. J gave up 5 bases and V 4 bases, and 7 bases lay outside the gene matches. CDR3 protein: CASSDRGGGNEQYF. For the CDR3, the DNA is TGCGCCAGCAGCGACAGGGGGGGTGGCAACGAGCAGTACTTC.

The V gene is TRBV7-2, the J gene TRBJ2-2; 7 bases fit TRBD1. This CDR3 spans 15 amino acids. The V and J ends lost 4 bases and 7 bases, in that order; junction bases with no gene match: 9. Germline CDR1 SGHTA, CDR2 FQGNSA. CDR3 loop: CASSSNRGSSGELFF. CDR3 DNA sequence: TGTGCCAGCAGCTCGAACAGGGGAAGTAGCGGGGAGCTGTTTTTT.

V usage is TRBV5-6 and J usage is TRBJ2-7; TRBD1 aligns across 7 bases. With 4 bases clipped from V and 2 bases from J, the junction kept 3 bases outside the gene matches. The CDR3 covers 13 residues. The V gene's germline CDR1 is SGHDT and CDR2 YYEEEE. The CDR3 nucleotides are TGTGCCAGCAGCAGGGACAGTACCTACGAGCAGTACTTC. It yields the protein CASSRDSTYEQYF.

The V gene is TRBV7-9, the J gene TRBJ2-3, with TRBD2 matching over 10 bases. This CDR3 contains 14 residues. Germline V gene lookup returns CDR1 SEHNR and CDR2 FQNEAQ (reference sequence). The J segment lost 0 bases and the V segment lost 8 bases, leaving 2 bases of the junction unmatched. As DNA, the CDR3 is TGTGCCAGCCTAGCGGGGGCTAGCACAGATACGCAGTATTTT. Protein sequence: CASLAGASTDTQYF. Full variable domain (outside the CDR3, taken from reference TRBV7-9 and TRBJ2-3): DTGVSQNPRHKITKRGQNVTFRCDPISEHNRLYWYRQTLGQGPEFLTYFQNEAQLEKSRLLSDRFSAERPKGSFSTLEIQRTEQGDSAMYLCASLAGASTDTQYFGPGTRLTVL.

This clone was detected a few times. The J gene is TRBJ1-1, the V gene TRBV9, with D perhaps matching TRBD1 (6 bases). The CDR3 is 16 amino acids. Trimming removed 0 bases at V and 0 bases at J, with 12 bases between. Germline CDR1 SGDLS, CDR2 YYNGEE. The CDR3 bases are TGTGCCAGCAGCGTAGATAGGCAGGGGCTGAACACTGAAGCTTTCTTT. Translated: CASSVDRQGLNTEAFF.

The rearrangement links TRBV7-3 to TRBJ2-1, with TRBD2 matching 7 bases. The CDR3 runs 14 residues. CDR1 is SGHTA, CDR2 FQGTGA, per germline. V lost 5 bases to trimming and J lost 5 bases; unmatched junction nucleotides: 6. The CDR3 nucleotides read TGTGCCAGCAGCCTGGGGGGGTTCAACAATGAGCAGTTCTTC. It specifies CASSLGGFNNEQFF.

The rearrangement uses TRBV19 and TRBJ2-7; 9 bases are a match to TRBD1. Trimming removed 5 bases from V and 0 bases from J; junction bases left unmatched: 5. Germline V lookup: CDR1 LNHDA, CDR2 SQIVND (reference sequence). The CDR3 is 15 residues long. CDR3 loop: CASSPTGGSSYEQYF. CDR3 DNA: TGTGCCAGTAGTCCGACAGGGGGAAGCTCCTACGAGCAGTACTTC. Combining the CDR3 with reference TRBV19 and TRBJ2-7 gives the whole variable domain DGGITQSPKYLFRKEGQNVTLSCEQNLNHDAMYWYRQDPGQGLRLIYYSQIVNDFQKGDIAEGYSVSREKKESFPLTVTSAQKNPTAFYLCASSPTGGSSYEQYFGPGTRLTVT.

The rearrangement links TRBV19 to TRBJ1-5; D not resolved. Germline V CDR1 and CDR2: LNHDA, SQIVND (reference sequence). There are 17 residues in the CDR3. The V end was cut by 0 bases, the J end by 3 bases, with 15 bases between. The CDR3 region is CASSIDQPGFLNQPQHF. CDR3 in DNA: TGTGCCAGTAGTATAGATCAACCGGGATTCCTCAATCAGCCCCAGCATTTT. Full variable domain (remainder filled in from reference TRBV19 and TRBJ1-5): DGGITQSPKYLFRKEGQNVTLSCEQNLNHDAMYWYRQDPGQGLRLIYYSQIVNDFQKGDIAEGYSVSREKKESFPLTVTSAQKNPTAFYLCASSIDQPGFLNQPQHFGDGTRLSIL.

CDR3 nucleotides: TGTGCCAGCTCACCCGAACTAGCGGGGGGTCCCTACAATGAGCAGTTCTTC. It codes for CASSPELAGGPYNEQFF. V and J are TRBV18 and TRBJ2-1, with TRBD2 matching over 12 bases. V shed 3 bases, J shed 2 bases, and the junction held 5 bases outside the gene matches. The CDR3 runs 17 residues. The V gene's germline CDR1 is KGHSH and CDR2 LQKENI.

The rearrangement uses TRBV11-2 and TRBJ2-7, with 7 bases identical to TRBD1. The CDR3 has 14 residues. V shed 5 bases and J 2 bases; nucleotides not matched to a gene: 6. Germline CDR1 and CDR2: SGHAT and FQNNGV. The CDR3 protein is CASSPGQETYEQYF. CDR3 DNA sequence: TGTGCCAGCAGCCCAGGACAGGAAACCTACGAGCAGTACTTC.